Shown below are 14 T cell receptor beta chains from a single sample sequenced in a study of OX40 agonist ivuxolimab in advanced cancers. TCRdb's copy holds only in-frame clones and misses some; the assay was immunoSEQ multiplex PCR. This table has some 130,000 clones, 90% appearing once. The sequenced sample was CD4+ or CD8+ T cells sorted from blood, obtained in a trial of the OX40 agonist ivuxolimab. Receptors originate from an adult with an advanced solid tumor such as melanoma, head and neck, liver or kidney cancer.

This chain links TRBV7-8 with TRBJ1-1; maybe TRBD1 (5 bases). This CDR3 is built from 14 residues. The germline V gene encodes CDR1 SGHVS and CDR2 FQNEAQ. V shed 4 bases and J shed 1 base, with 10 bases lying between them. CDR3 sequence reads: CASSSTQGNTEAFF. The DNA for the CDR3 is TGTGCCAGCAGCTCTACCCAGGGGAACACTGAAGCTTTCTTT. Using reference TRBV7-8 and TRBJ1-1 for the parts outside the CDR3, the full variable domain is GAGVSQSPRYKVAKRGQDVALRCDPISGHVSLFWYQQALGQGPEFLTYFQNEAQLDKSGLPSDRFFAERPEGSVSTLKIQRTQQEDSAVYLCASSSTQGNTEAFFGQGTRLTVV.

This chain uses TRBV7-2 with TRBJ2-7, with 12 bases fitting TRBD2. Trimming at V came to 4 bases and at J to 0 bases, leaving 1 base not matched to a gene. Per the germline V gene, CDR1 is SGHTA and CDR2 is FQGNSA. This CDR3 has 15 residues. The chain's CDR3 is CASSSSGGASYEQYF. The CDR3, as DNA: TGTGCCAGCAGCTCTAGCGGGGGGGCCTCCTACGAGCAGTACTTC.

V usage is TRBV27 and J usage is TRBJ2-7, with a weak D call TRBD1 (5 bases). Germline CDR1 is MNHEY and CDR2 is SMNVEV (reference sequence). This CDR3 spans 15 amino acids. V lost 5 bases to trimming and J lost 4 bases, with 18 bases between them. The DNA of the CDR3 is TGTGCCAGCAGTCCTCTCCCTTCAGGGCCTTACGAGCAGTACTTC. This sequence encodes CASSPLPSGPYEQYF.

The chain employs TRBV7-3 and TRBJ2-1, with D possibly being TRBD2 (6 bases). CDR1 and CDR2 (germline): SGHTA, FQGTGA. V was trimmed by 2 bases and J by 3 bases, leaving 11 bases between them. The CDR3 extends over 15 amino acids. CDR3 residues: CASSLDGSLYNEQFF. In DNA, the CDR3 is TGTGCCAGCAGCTTAGACGGGAGTCTCTACAATGAGCAGTTCTTC.

CDR3 protein: CASRDVTDTQYF. The CDR3 DNA reads as TGTGCCAGCAGAGACGTCACAGATACGCAGTATTTT. J is TRBJ2-3 and V is TRBV27, with D hard to call. The V gene's germline CDR1 is MNHEY and CDR2 SMNVEV (reference sequence). The CDR3 extends over 12 amino acids. The ends were cut back, 6 bases at V and 2 bases at J, with 6 bases in the middle.

The rearrangement uses TRBV5-4 and TRBJ2-1; 12 nucleotides match TRBD2. The CDR3 extends over 15 amino acids. V shed 4 bases and J 7 bases; nucleotides not matched to a gene: 6. CDR1 SGHNT and CDR2 YYREEE come from the germline V gene (reference sequence). CDR3 sequence: CASSPSTSGRNEQFF. CDR3 DNA sequence: TGTGCCAGCAGCCCGTCGACTAGCGGGAGAAATGAGCAGTTCTTC.

The V call is TRBV2, the J call TRBJ2-5; TRBD1 is a possible D gene (6 bases). Germline CDR1 SNHLY, CDR2 FYNNEI. The CDR3 runs to 13 residues. V was shortened by 6 bases and J by 2 bases, with 10 bases between the two germline ends. CDR3 bases: TGTGCCAGCAGGCAGGGACAACAAGAGACCCAGTACTTC. Translated: CASRQGQQETQYF.

The CDR3 region has the DNA TGTGCCATCAGTGAGTTTGAAGGGTACGAGCAGTACTTC. Translating gives CAISEFEGYEQYF. The V gene is TRBV10-3, the J gene TRBJ2-7, with no clear D. The CDR3 consists of 13 residues. Germline V lookup: CDR1 ENHRY, CDR2 SYGVKD. The ends were cut back, 1 base at V and 4 bases at J, with 8 bases in the middle.

The table lists this clone with a count of one. V usage is TRBV6-1 and J usage is TRBJ1-5, with D unresolved. This CDR3 comprises 15 residues. V was cut by 4 bases and J by 0 bases, with 10 bases left in between. Germline values: CDR1 MNHNS, CDR2 SASEGT. The CDR3 loop is CASSGTAPSNQPQHF. DNA of the CDR3: TGTGCCAGCAGTGGGACCGCCCCTAGCAATCAGCCCCAGCATTTT.

V is TRBV14 and J is TRBJ2-7; no clear D gene. This CDR3 has 14 residues. The germline V gene has CDR1 SGHDN and CDR2 FVKESK. The V end lost 4 bases, the J end lost 6 bases, and 16 bases lay between the germline ends. The CDR3 protein is CASSRSWIGSEQYF. CDR3 nucleotide sequence: TGTGCCAGCAGCCGATCCTGGATCGGTAGCGAGCAGTACTTC.

The CDR3 DNA reads TGCGCCAGCAGCCTCTCCCCCGGGACCAACACTGAAGCTTTCTTT. This encodes CASSLSPGTNTEAFF. This rearrangement joins TRBV4-1 to TRBJ1-1; possibly TRBD1 for D (5 bases). Germline V lookup: CDR1 MGHRA, CDR2 YSYEKL. The CDR3 length is 15 residues. V lost 4 bases to trimming and J lost 2 bases, with 14 bases between them.

This clone has only a few counts. This chain uses TRBV21-1 with TRBJ1-5; the D call TRBD1 from the table was never checked on the DNA. TRBV21-1 is recorded as a pseudogene. The CDR3 is made up of 16 amino acids. The CDR3 loop reads CASSGPGDDSNQPQHF. The CDR3 DNA is TGTGCCAGCAGCGGCCCAGGGGATGACAGCAATCAGCCCCAGCATTTT.

The chain joins TRBV28 to TRBJ1-1, with TRBD1 matching over 10 bases. CDR3 length: 17 residues. After removal of 6 bases from V and 1 base from J, the junction contained 11 bases not matched to a gene. The germline V gene encodes CDR1 MDHEN and CDR2 SYDVKM. The CDR3 is CASRLLPGQGKNTEAFF. CDR3 nucleotides: TGTGCCAGCAGGCTTCTCCCGGGACAGGGGAAGAACACTGAAGCTTTCTTT.

The rearrangement joins TRBV19 to TRBJ2-1; TRBD2 is a possible D gene (6 bases). The CDR3 runs 14 residues. V shed 5 bases and J shed 5 bases, with 13 bases lying between them. Germline CDR1 is LNHDA and CDR2 is SQIVND (reference sequence). CDR3 protein: CASSLRRGHNEQFF. The CDR3 DNA reads as TGTGCCAGTAGTCTGAGGAGGGGTCACAATGAGCAGTTCTTC.